These 25 T cell receptor beta chains were all obtained from the same sample, sequenced in a study of blood T cell repertoires in COVID-19. Assay: immunoSEQ multiplex PCR; the TCRdb copy retains only in-frame clones and omits some. The sample carries 250,000 to 300,000 clones, around 90% recorded once. Source material: PBMCs or T cells enriched from blood (not recorded which). These receptors came from a woman between 35 and 50 years old with acute COVID-19.

CDR3 loop: CASSQEQGWDNEQFF. Written as DNA, the CDR3 is TGCGCCAGCAGCCAAGAACAGGGCTGGGACAATGAGCAGTTCTTC. The rearrangement uses TRBV4-1 and TRBJ2-1; a weak D match, TRBD1 (6 bases). This CDR3 contains 15 residues. Trimming shortened V by 0 bases and J by 5 bases, and 11 bases separated the two germline ends. Per the germline V gene, CDR1 is MGHRA and CDR2 is YSYEKL.

The chain carries TRBV6-1 and TRBJ1-3; D is undetermined. Germline V lookup: CDR1 MNHNS, CDR2 SASEGT. V dropped 2 bases and J dropped 2 bases, with 10 bases sitting between them. The CDR3 consists of 15 residues. The CDR3 sequence: CASSELREAGNTIYF. CDR3 DNA: TGTGCCAGCAGTGAATTGCGTGAGGCTGGAAACACCATATATTTT.

The V gene is TRBV7-2, the J gene TRBJ1-6; D ambiguous. The ends were cut back, 3 bases at V and 7 bases at J, with 16 bases in the middle. In germline, CDR1 is SGHTA, CDR2 FQGNSA. The CDR3 is 16 residues long. This chain's CDR3 is CASSFPSGAGNSPLHF. Here the CDR3 DNA reads TGTGCCAGCAGCTTCCCCTCGGGAGCGGGGAATTCACCCCTCCACTTT.

The chain has TRBV10-3 and TRBJ2-7, with 10 bases fitting TRBD2. CDR3 length: 14 residues. The V and J ends lost 3 bases and 6 bases, in that order; junction bases with no gene match: 5. Germline-derived CDR1 and CDR2 are ENHRY and SYGVKD. The CDR3: CAISDPSGSSEQYF. The CDR3 DNA sequence: TGTGCCATCAGTGATCCTAGCGGGAGTTCCGAGCAGTACTTC.

This clone turned up a few times. The chain uses TRBV6-5 and TRBJ1-2; D possibly corresponds to TRBD1 (5 bases). Germline V gene sequence: CDR1 MNHEY, CDR2 SVGAGI. Trimming cost V 10 bases and J 5 bases, with 17 bases left between them. The CDR3 runs to 13 residues. CDR3 amino acids: CATQARGYYGYTF. CDR3 sequence (DNA): TGTGCCACCCAGGCTAGGGGTTATTATGGCTACACCTTC.

V is TRBV29-1 and J is TRBJ2-1; D might be TRBD2 (5 bases). CDR3 length: 13 residues. The V gene's germline CDR1 is SQVTM and CDR2 ANQGSEA. V lost 6 bases, J lost 1 base, and 10 bases lay in between. The chain's CDR3 is CSVRTGSYNEQFF. CDR3 nucleotide sequence: TGCAGCGTGCGGACGGGGTCCTACAATGAGCAGTTCTTC.

The table lists this clone with a count of one. This chain uses TRBV7-8 with TRBJ2-1; perhaps TRBD1 as D (6 bases). The V end was cut by 5 bases, the J end by 3 bases, with 11 bases between. Germline values: CDR1 SGHVS, CDR2 FQNEAQ. The length of the CDR3 is 14 residues. In DNA, the CDR3 is TGTGCCAGCAGCCGGACAGACATCTACAATGAGCAGTTCTTC. Translating gives CASSRTDIYNEQFF.

The gene calls are TRBV19 and TRBJ2-5; TRBD2 matches at 9 bases. The germline V gene encodes CDR1 LNHDA and CDR2 SQIVND (reference sequence). The V and J ends lost 4 bases and 1 base, in that order; junction bases with no gene match: 1. The CDR3 sequence is 14 residues long. CDR3 loop: CASSRRGGQETQYF. Here the CDR3 DNA reads TGTGCCAGTAGTAGGCGGGGGGGCCAAGAGACCCAGTACTTC.

The J gene is TRBJ2-7, the V gene TRBV6-5; D might be TRBD2 (6 bases). V lost 8 bases to trimming and J lost 3 bases, with 8 bases between them. The germline gives CDR1 MNHEY, CDR2 SVGAGI. This CDR3 spans 11 amino acids. CDR3 region: CASGDFYEQYF. Written as DNA, the CDR3 is TGTGCCAGCGGGGACTTCTACGAGCAGTACTTC.

Worth noting for this clone: The sample has other DNA sequences that encode this CDR3 too. The chain combines TRBV5-1 with TRBJ2-7; 8 nucleotides match TRBD1. V shed 4 bases and J 0 bases; nucleotides not matched to a gene: 3. This CDR3 region has 14 residues. Germline V lookup: CDR1 SGHRS, CDR2 YFSETQ. Here the CDR3 reads CASSLGQGSYEQYF. CDR3 coding DNA: TGCGCCAGCAGCCTCGGACAGGGCTCCTACGAGCAGTACTTC.

The chain has TRBV29-1 and TRBJ2-3; D is ambiguous. The length of the CDR3 is 12 residues. Germline V gives CDR1 SQVTM, CDR2 ANQGSEA. Trimming pared 4 bases from V and 3 bases from J, leaving 8 bases between. The CDR3 region is CSVGARTDTQYF. Written as DNA, the CDR3 is TGCAGCGTTGGAGCGAGAACAGATACGCAGTATTTT.

This clone has only a few counts. This sequence joins TRBV30 and TRBJ2-7; D remains ambiguous. The CDR3 totals 11 residues. Germline assignment: CDR1 GTSNPN and CDR2 SVGIG (reference sequence). V shed 3 bases and J shed 6 bases, with 9 bases lying between them. CDR3: CAWRRTVEQYF. The CDR3 nucleotides read TGTGCCTGGAGGCGTACGGTCGAGCAGTACTTC.

The V and J genes are TRBV30 and TRBJ1-2, with no clear D. V lost 3 bases to trimming and J lost 3 bases, with 8 bases between them. There are 12 residues in the CDR3. The germline CDR1 and CDR2 sequences are GTSNPN and SVGIG (reference sequence). The CDR3 DNA reads TGTGCCTGGAGGGGCGGGGACTATGGCTACACCTTC. Its protein is CAWRGGDYGYTF.

A single count supports this clone. V is TRBV7-9 and J is TRBJ1-4; D is unclear. CDR1 is SEHNR, CDR2 FQNEAQ, per germline (reference sequence). The V end was cut by 0 bases, the J end by 8 bases, with 13 bases between. The CDR3 covers 15 residues. CDR3 sequence (DNA): TGTGCCAGCAGCTTAGCTCTGGCAGAGGGAGAAAAACTGTTTTTT. It translates to CASSLALAEGEKLFF.

The V and J genes are TRBV5-1 and TRBJ1-1; the D is unclear. The CDR3 runs 14 residues. Germline lookup yields CDR1 SGHRS and CDR2 YFSETQ. Trimming cost V 0 bases and J 0 bases, with 6 bases left between them. The CDR3, as DNA: TGCGCCAGCAGCTTGGCTAGCTTGAACACTGAAGCTTTCTTT. This sequence encodes CASSLASLNTEAFF.

As regards this clone: A much more abundant neighbour one base away suggests this may be a read error. Other DNA sequences of this sample code for an identical CDR3. The chain has TRBV11-3 and TRBJ2-7; TRBD1 is a possible D gene (5 bases). Germline V lookup: CDR1 SGHNT, CDR2 YENEEA. The CDR3 sequence is 12 residues long. The germline V and J ends were trimmed by 5 bases and 2 bases, with 7 bases remaining between them. CDR3 DNA: TGTGCCAGCAGCCTGGACACCTACGAGCAGTACTTC. This encodes CASSLDTYEQYF.

The chain has TRBV10-3 and TRBJ1-1; 9 bases match TRBD1. Unmatched junction bases numbered 10, after V lost 3 bases and J lost 11 bases. This CDR3 has 14 residues. Germline V gene lookup returns CDR1 ENHRY and CDR2 SYGVKD. The CDR3 loop reads CAISEMGFTGGAFF. CDR3 nucleotide sequence: TGTGCCATCAGTGAAATGGGCTTTACAGGGGGCGCTTTCTTT.

V gene TRBV7-2 combines with J gene TRBJ2-2; weak D call: TRBD2 (6 bases). The germline CDR1 and CDR2 sequences are SGHTA and FQGNSA. CDR3 size: 15 residues. Trimming left V 4 bases short and J 0 bases short, with 9 bases between. CDR3 in amino acids: CASSSGLPNTGELFF. The CDR3 coding sequence is TGTGCCAGCAGCTCGGGACTCCCGAACACCGGGGAGCTGTTTTTT.

The V call is TRBV10-3, the J call TRBJ1-3; possible D gene TRBD1, 5 bases. Trimming took off 6 bases at V and 0 bases at J, with 12 bases between the two ends. CDR1 and CDR2 (germline): ENHRY, SYGVKD. CDR3 length: 15 residues. CDR3 in amino acids: CAIRRDGYSGNTIYF. The CDR3 region has the DNA TGTGCCATCAGGCGGGACGGATACTCTGGAAACACCATATATTTT.

This chain links TRBV11-1 with TRBJ1-1, with D perhaps TRBD1 (5 bases). The germline V gene has CDR1 SGHAT and CDR2 FQDESV (reference sequence). V lost 3 bases to trimming and J lost 1 base, with 12 bases between them. CDR3 length: 15 residues. The CDR3 sequence is CASSFSGRANTEAFF. CDR3 sequence (DNA): TGTGCCAGCAGCTTTTCGGGCAGGGCGAACACTGAAGCTTTCTTT. Based on the CDR3 plus reference TRBV11-1 and TRBJ1-1, the full variable domain is EAEVAQSPRYKITEKSQAVAFWCDPISGHATLYWYRQILGQGPELLVQFQDESVVDDSQLPKDRFSAERLKGVDSTLKIQPAELGDSAMYLCASSFSGRANTEAFFGQGTRLTVV.

This clone showed up just a few times. The chain is built from TRBV11-2 and TRBJ2-7; a weak D match, TRBD1 (5 bases). The CDR3 has 12 residues. Trimming pared 6 bases from V and 9 bases from J, leaving 15 bases between. Germline V CDR1 and CDR2: SGHAT, FQNNGV. CDR3 protein: CASRAGQIGQYF. In DNA form, the CDR3 reads TGTGCCAGCAGAGCCGGACAAATTGGGCAGTACTTC.

On this clone itself: This may arise from a read error, as a much more abundant clone is one base away. The rearrangement joins TRBV3-1 (or the pseudogene TRBV3-2) to TRBJ1-2; possible D gene TRBD1, 6 bases. Germline V CDR1 and CDR2: LGHDT, YNNKEL (reference sequence). V lost 6 bases and J 2 bases, leaving 10 bases between the germline ends. The CDR3 has 13 residues. The DNA of the CDR3 is TGTGCCAGCAGGGAAACAGGGAACTATGGCTACACCTTC. This encodes CASRETGNYGYTF.

The rearrangement links TRBV7-6 to TRBJ2-2; D might be TRBD2 (6 bases). This CDR3 is 22 amino acids long. V was pared by 1 base and J by 1 base, with 28 bases between. Germline V lookup: CDR1 SGHVS, CDR2 FNYEAQ. CDR3 nucleotide sequence: TGTGCCAGCAGCTTAGAATGGGGGGTAGCGGAAATACTACACCTGAACACCGGGGAGCTGTTTTTT. Translated: CASSLEWGVAEILHLNTGELFF.

The chain combines TRBV5-5 with TRBJ1-2; D perhaps matches TRBD1 (5 bases). Per germline, CDR1 SGHKS and CDR2 YYEKEE (reference sequence). The CDR3 covers 15 residues. V was cut by 0 bases and J by 4 bases, with 13 bases left in between. DNA for the CDR3: TGTGCCAGCAGCTTGGATTGGTGGCAGGGCTATGGCTACACCTTC. Protein sequence: CASSLDWWQGYGYTF.

The J gene is TRBJ2-3, the V gene TRBV7-8, with D perhaps TRBD1 (6 bases). From germline, CDR1 is SGHVS and CDR2 FQNEAQ. Trimming removed 10 bases from V and 2 bases from J, with 25 bases in between. The CDR3 runs 17 residues. The CDR3 region is CATSPAAGVLNTDTQYF. DNA for the CDR3: TGTGCCACTTCACCAGCTGCAGGGGTCCTTAACACAGATACGCAGTATTTT.